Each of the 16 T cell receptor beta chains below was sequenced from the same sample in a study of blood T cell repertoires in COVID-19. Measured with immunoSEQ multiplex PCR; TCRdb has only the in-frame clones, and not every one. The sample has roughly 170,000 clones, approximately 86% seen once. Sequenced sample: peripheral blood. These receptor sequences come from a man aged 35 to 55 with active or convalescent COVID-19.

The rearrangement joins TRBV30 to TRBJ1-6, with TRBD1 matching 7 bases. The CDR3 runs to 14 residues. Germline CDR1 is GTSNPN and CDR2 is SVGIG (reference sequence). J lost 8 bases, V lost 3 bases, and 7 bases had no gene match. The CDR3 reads CAWRIGTVYSPLHF. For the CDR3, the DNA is TGTGCCTGGAGGATTGGGACAGTTTATTCACCCCTCCACTTT.

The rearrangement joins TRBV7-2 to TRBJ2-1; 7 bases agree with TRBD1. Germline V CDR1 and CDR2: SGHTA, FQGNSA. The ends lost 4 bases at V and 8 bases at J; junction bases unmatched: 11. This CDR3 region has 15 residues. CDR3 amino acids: CASSSLDRDYDEQFF. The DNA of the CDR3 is TGTGCCAGCAGCTCCCTCGACAGGGATTACGATGAGCAGTTCTTC.

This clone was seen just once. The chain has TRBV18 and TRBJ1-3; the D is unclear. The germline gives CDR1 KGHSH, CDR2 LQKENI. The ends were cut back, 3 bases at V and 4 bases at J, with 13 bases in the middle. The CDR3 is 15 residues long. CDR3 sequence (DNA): TGTGCCAGCTCACCCTCTCCCCCTCCGGGAAACACCATATATTTT. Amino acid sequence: CASSPSPPPGNTIYF.

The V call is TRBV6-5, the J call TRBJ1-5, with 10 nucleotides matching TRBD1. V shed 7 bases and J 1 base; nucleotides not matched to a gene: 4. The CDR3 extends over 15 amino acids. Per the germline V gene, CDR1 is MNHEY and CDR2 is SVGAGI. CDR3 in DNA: TGTGCCAGCAAACCGGGACAGGGGAGCAATCAGCCCCAGCATTTT. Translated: CASKPGQGSNQPQHF.

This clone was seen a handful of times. CDR3 loop: CASSRGGRSGNTIYF. Written as DNA, the CDR3 is TGCGCCAGCAGCCGCGGGGGACGTTCTGGAAACACCATATATTTT. This chain links TRBV5-1 with TRBJ1-3; weak D call: TRBD1 (5 bases). Per the germline V gene, CDR1 is SGHRS and CDR2 is YFSETQ. V shed 4 bases and J shed 1 base, with 12 bases lying between them. This CDR3 has 15 residues.

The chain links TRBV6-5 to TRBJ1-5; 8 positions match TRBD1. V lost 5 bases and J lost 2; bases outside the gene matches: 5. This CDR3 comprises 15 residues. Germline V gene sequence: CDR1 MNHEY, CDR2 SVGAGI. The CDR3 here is CASSNPTGGNQPQHF. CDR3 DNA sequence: TGTGCCAGCAGTAACCCGACAGGGGGCAATCAGCCCCAGCATTTT.

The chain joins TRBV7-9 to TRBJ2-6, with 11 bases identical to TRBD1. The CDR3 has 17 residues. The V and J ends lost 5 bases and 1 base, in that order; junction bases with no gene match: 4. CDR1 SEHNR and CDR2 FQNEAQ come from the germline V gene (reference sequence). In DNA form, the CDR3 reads TGTGCCAGCAGCCGGACAGGGGGCTTGTCTGGGGCCAACGTCCTGACTTTC. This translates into CASSRTGGLSGANVLTF.

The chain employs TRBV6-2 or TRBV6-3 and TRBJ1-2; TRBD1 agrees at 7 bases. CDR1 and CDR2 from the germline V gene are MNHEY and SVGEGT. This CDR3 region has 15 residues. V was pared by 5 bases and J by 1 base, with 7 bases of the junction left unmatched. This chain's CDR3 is CASSKPGQLNYGYTF. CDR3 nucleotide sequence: TGTGCCAGCAGTAAACCGGGACAGCTTAACTATGGCTACACCTTC.

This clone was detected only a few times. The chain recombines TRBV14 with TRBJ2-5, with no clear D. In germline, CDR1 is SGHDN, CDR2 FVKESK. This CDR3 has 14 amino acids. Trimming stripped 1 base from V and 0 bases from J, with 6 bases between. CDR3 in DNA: TGTGCCAGCAGCCAAGTGCAGTACCAAGAGACCCAGTACTTC. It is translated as CASSQVQYQETQYF.

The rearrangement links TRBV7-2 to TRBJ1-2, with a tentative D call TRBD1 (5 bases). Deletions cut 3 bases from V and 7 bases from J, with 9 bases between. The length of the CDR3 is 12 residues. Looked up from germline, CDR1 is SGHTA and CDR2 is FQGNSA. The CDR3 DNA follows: TGTGCCAGCAGCTTCGGACATCGTGGCTACACCTTC. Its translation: CASSFGHRGYTF.

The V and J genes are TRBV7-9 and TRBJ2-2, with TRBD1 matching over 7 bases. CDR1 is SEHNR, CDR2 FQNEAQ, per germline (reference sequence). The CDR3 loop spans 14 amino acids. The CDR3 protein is CALEGGSNTGELFF. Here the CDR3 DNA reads TGTGCGTTAGAAGGGGGCTCGAACACCGGGGAGCTGTTTTTT.

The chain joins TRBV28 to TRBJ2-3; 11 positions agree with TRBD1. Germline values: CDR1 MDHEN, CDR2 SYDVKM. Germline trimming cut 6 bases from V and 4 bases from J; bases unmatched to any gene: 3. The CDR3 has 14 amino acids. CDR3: CASRRTGGADTQYF. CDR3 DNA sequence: TGTGCCAGCAGGCGGACAGGGGGCGCAGATACGCAGTATTTT.

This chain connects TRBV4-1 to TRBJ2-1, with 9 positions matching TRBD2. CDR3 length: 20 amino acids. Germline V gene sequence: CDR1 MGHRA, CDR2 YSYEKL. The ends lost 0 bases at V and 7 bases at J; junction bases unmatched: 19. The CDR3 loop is CASSQDGPERGASPLNEQFF. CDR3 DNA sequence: TGCGCCAGCAGCCAAGATGGTCCGGAGCGGGGGGCCTCTCCATTGAATGAGCAGTTCTTC.

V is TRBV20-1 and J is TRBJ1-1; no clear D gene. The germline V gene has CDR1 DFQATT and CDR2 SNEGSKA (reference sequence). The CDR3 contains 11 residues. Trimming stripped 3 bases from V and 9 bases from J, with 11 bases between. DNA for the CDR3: TGCAGTGCTAGTTCCGGTCCCCAAGCTTTCTTT. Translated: CSASSGPQAFF.

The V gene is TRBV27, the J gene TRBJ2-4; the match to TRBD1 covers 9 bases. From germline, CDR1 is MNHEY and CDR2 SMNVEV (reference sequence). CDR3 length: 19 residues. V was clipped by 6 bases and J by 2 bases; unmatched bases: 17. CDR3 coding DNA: TGTGCCAGCAGGACTGACTCGGGACAGGGTGGGGTAACCAAAAACATTCAGTACTTC. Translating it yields CASRTDSGQGGVTKNIQYF.

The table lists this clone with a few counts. The CDR3 DNA follows: TGTGCCAGCACTGGGAGGGAAACTGGAAACACCATATATTTT. Translation gives CASTGRETGNTIYF. This chain uses TRBV3-1 (or the pseudogene TRBV3-2) with TRBJ1-3, with D uncertain. Per germline, CDR1 LGHDT and CDR2 YNNKEL (reference sequence). V dropped 7 bases and J dropped 2 bases, with 12 bases sitting between them. CDR3 length: 14 amino acids.